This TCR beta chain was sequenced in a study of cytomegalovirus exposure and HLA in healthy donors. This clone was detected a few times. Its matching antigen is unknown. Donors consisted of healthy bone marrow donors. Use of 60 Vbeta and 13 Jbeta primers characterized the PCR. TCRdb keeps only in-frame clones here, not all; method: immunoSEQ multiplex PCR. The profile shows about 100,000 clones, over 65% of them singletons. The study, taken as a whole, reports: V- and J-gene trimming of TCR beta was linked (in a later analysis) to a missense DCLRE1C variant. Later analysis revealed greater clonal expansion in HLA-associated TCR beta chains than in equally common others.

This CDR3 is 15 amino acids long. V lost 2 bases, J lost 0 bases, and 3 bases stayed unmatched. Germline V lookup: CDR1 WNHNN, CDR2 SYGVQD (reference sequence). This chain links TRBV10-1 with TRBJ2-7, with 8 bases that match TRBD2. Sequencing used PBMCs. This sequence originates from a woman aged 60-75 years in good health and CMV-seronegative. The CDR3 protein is CASSELAGASYEQYF. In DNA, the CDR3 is TGCGCCAGCAGTGAGCTAGCGGGTGCCTCCTACGAGCAGTACTTC.